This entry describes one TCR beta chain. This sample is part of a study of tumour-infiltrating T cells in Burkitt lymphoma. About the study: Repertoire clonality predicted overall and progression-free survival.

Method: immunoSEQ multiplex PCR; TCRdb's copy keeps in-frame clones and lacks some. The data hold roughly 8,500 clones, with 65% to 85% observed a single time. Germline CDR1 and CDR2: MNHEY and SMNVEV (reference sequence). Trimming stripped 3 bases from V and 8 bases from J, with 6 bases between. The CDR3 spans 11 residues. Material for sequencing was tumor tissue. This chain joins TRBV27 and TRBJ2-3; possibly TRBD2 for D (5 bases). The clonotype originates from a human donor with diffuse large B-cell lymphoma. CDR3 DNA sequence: TGTGCCAGCAGTTTGGCGGGTACGCAGTATTTT. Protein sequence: CASSLAGTQYF.